This TCR beta chain comes out of a study of blood T cell repertoires in COVID-19. Study background: T cells, B-cell-depleted T cells, or PBMCs provided the cDNA or gDNA that served as material.

Libraries were prepared by immunoSEQ multiplex PCR; TCRdb keeps only in-frame clonotypes and omits some of them. The repertoire includes 300,000 to 400,000 clones, 70% to 90% of them detected once, and about 1.5% sits in the top ten. This clone has a single count. The TCR sequence derives from a woman aged 30 to 39 with COVID-19, enrolled during active disease. The sample taken for sequencing was peripheral blood.

The CDR3 here is CASSLRQGAWNEQFF. The CDR3 DNA reads TGTGCCAGCAGCCTCCGACAGGGGGCGTGGAATGAGCAGTTCTTC. The rearrangement joins TRBV7-2 to TRBJ2-1, with 10 bases lining up with TRBD1. The length of the CDR3 is 15 residues. The germline CDR1 and CDR2 sequences are SGHTA and FQGNSA. With 5 bases clipped from V and 7 bases from J, the junction kept 8 bases outside the gene matches.